This is a list of T cell receptor beta chains from one sample in a study of blood T cells in healthy people across ages. TCRdb analysed the 5' RACE reads with MiXCR anew, one entry per CDR3 protein. Of about 640,000 distinct CDR3 sequences listed, less than 35% were seen once; the top ten hold around 16%. The sequenced sample consisted of blood. The receptor source for this set is a woman of 80 years or more in good health. Both conserved end residues are part of each CDR3.

v_call cdr3_aa
TRBV7-9 CASSLGWMTSGGRSAEAFF
TRBV25-1 CASGDRANEKLFF
TRBV5-1 CASQEGAVNTEAFF
TRBV5-1 CASSLGWSTGPNEQFF
TRBV30 CAWTSYGTEYGYTF
TRBV28 CASKGFYEQYF
TRBV11-3 CASSQWQGNEQFF
TRBV7-9 CASSLGGTGDEQFF
TRBV29-1 CSVDRGLGNTIYF
TRBV11-2 CASRPYTNTEAFF
TRBV5-1 CASSLAVRGAQYF
TRBV5-1 CASSLGLWNTEAFF
TRBV20-1 CSARTSGGDFEETQYF
TRBV12-3/TRBV12-4 CASSSPGGFEYF
TRBV14 CASSQITLSSYNSPLHF
TRBV20-1 CSARKGASGNTIYF
TRBV5-1 CASSLTTSGINEQFF
TRBV7-6 CASGGQGWSDTQYF
TRBV6-2/TRBV6-3 CASREAGAQETQYF
TRBV9 CASSVTGSMDTQYF
TRBV6-1 CASTETGTRAGNTIYF
TRBV29-1 CSGTDYTEAFF
TRBV7-6 CASSVTDLPGQGTTATQYF
TRBV7-9 CASSVNYEQYF
TRBV5-4 CASSPNFGQNTGELFF
TRBV20-1 CSAIEAYQETQYF
TRBV20-1 CSARDAPGQGASKNIQYF
TRBV6-6 CASSYSEQGAGGYTF
TRBV7-2 CASSFGLHTDTQYF
TRBV10-3 CAISVKGSLEGAPRHF
TRBV29-1 CSGRLAGGNEQYF
TRBV9 CASSDPGKADEKLFF
TRBV7-8 CASSSNRGRDQPQHF
TRBV7-2 CASSSGDYNEQFF
TRBV12-3/TRBV12-4 CASRWSGRTYGYTF
TRBV6-1 CATQARREWTEAFF
TRBV5-1 CASSFTGQGSEDYEQYF
TRBV20-1 CSARKADRWNTEAFF
TRBV4-3 CASSQDEGNYNSPLHF
TRBV29-1 CSAAGLYEAFF
TRBV7-7 CASSPQGAGSGETQYF
TRBV12-3/TRBV12-4 CASSSAVLAGSTDTQYF
TRBV14 CASSQDGSPPEAFF
TRBV5-4 CANSHKARGGGADTQYF
TRBV7-2 CASSFRGFQPQHF
TRBV7-3 CASSQNRNTEAFF
TRBV5-5 CASSPGQGLNEQFF
TRBV11-2 CASSSQRGASTDTQYF
TRBV20-1 CSAGGQTGETQYF
TRBV5-1 CASSLNQVEAFF